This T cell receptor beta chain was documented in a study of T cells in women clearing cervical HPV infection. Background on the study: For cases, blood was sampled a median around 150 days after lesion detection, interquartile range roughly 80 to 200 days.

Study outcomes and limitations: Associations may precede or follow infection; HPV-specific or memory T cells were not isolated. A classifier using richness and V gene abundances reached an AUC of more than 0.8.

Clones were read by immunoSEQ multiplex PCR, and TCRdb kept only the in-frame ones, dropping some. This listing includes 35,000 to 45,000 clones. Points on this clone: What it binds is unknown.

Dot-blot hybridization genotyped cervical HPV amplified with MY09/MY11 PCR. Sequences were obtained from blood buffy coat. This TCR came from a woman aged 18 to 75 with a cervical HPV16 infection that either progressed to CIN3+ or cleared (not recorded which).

CDR3 DNA (partial): TGTGCCAGTAGTACCCAGTTCTCCGAG. This encodes CASSTQFSE. The whole CDR3 sequence is CASSTQFSEQYF. The rearrangement uses TRBV19 and TRBJ2-7; no clear D gene. The read comes to an end 3 residues before the CDR3 does, leaving the germline J gene to fill in the end. V shed 4 bases and J shed 6 bases, with 10 bases lying between them. CDR1 is LNHDA, CDR2 SQIVND, per germline (reference sequence). The CDR3 totals 12 residues.